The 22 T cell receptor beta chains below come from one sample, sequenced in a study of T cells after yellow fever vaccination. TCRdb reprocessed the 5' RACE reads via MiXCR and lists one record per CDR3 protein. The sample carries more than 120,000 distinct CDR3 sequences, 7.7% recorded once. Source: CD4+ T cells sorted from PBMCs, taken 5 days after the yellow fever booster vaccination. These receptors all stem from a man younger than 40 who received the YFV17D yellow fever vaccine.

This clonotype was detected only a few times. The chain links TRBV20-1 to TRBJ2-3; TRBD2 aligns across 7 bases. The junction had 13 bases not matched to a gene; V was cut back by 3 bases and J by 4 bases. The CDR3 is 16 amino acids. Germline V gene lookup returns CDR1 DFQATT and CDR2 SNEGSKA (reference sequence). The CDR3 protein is CSASGLGGSPPDTQYF. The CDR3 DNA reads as TGCAGTGCTAGTGGGCTGGGCGGGAGCCCCCCAGATACGCAGTATTTT.

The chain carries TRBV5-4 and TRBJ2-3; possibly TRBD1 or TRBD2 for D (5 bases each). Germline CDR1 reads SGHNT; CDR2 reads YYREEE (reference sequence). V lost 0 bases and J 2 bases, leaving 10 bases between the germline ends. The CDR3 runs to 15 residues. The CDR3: CASSLVGTTTDTQYF. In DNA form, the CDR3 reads TGTGCCAGCAGCTTGGTCGGGACCACCACAGATACGCAGTATTTT.

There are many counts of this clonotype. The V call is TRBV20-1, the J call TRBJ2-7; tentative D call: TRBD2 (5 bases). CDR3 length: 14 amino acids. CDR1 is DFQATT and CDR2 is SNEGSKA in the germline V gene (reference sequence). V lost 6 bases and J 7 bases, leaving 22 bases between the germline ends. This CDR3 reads CSAPSSGTYYEQYF. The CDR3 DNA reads TGCAGTGCCCCATCCAGCGGCACTTATTATGAGCAGTACTTC.

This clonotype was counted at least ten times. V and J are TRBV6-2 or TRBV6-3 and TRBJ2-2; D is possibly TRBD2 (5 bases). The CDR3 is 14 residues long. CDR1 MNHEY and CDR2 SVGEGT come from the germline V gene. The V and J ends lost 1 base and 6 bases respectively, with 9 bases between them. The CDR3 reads CASSYLAGPGELFF. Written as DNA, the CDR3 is TGTGCCAGCAGTTACTTGGCGGGCCCCGGGGAGCTGTTTTTT.

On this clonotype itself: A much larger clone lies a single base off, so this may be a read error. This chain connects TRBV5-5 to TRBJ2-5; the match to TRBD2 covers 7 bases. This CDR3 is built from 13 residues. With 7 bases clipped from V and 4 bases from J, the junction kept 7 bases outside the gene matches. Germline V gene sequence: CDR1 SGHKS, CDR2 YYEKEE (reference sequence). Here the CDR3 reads CASGIGGGETQYF. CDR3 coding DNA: TGTGCCAGCGGCATTGGGGGGGGAGAGACCCAGTACTTC.

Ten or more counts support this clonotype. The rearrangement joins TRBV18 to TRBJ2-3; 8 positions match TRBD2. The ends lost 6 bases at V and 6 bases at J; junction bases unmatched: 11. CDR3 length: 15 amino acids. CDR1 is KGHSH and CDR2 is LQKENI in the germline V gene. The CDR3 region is CASSLRSGSLDTQYF. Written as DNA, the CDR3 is TGTGCCAGCTCCCTAAGGAGCGGGAGCCTGGATACGCAGTATTTT.

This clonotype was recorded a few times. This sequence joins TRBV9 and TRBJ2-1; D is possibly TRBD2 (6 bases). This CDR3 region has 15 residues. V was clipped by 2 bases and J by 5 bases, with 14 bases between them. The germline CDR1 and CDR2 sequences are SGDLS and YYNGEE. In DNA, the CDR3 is TGTGCCAGCAGCGTTTACGGGAGTAACAACAATGAGCAGTTCTTC. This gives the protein CASSVYGSNNNEQFF.

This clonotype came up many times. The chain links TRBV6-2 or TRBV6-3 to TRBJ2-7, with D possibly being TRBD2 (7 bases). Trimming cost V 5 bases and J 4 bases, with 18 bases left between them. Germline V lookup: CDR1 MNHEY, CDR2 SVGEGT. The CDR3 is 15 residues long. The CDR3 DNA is TGTGCCAGCAGTAACCCGCGGGGGCGCGGATACGAGCAGTACTTC. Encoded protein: CASSNPRGRGYEQYF.

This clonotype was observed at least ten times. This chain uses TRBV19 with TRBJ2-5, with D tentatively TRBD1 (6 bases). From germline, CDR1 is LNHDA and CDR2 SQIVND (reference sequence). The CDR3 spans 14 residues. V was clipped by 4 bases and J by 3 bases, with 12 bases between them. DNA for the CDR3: TGTGCCAGTAGTACAGGGGAGAGGGAAGAGACCCAGTACTTC. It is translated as CASSTGEREETQYF.

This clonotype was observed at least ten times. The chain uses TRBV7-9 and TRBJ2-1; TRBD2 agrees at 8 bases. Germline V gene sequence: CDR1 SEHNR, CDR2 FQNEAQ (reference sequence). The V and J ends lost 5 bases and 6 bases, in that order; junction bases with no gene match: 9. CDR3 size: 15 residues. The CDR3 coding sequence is TGTGCCAGCAGCGCATCGGGAGGGCCCCTCAATGAGCAGTTCTTC. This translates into CASSASGGPLNEQFF.

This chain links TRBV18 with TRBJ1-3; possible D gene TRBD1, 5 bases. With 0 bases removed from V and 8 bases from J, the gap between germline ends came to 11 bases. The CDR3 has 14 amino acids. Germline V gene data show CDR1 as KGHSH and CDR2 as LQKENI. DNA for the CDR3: TGTGCCAGCTCACCACCGGAGGGGCCGGACACCATATATTTT. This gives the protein CASSPPEGPDTIYF. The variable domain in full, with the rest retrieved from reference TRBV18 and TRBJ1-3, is NAGVMQNPRHLVRRRGQEARLRCSPMKGHSHVYWYRQLPEEGLKFMVYLQKENIIDESGMPKERFSAEFPKEGPSILRIQQVVRGDSAAYFCASSPPEGPDTIYFGEGSWLTVV.

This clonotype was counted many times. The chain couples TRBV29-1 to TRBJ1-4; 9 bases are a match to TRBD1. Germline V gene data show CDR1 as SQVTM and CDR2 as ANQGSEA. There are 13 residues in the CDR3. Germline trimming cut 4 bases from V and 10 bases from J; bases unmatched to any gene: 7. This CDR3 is CSVAGQGVGKLFF. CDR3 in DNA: TGCAGCGTTGCGGGACAGGGCGTAGGAAAACTGTTTTTT. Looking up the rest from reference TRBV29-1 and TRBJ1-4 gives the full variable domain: SAVISQKPSRDICQRGTSLTIQCQVDSQVTMMFWYRQQPGQSLTLIATANQGSEATYESGFVIDKFPISRPNLTFSTLTVSNMSPEDSSIYLCSVAGQGVGKLFFGSGTQLSVL.

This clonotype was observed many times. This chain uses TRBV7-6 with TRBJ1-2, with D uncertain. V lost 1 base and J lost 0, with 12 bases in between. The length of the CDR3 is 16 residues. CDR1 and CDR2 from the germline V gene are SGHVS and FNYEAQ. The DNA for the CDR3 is TGTGCCAGCAGCTTAGAAGGGTACGGGACTAACTATGGCTACACCTTC. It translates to CASSLEGYGTNYGYTF.

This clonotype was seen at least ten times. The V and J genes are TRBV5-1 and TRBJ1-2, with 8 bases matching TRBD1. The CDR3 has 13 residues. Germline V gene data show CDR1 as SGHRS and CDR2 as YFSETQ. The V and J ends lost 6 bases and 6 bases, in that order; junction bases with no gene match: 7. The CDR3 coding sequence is TGCGCCAGCAATCCCACAGGGGGGAATGGCTACACCTTC. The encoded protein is CASNPTGGNGYTF.

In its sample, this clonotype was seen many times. The CDR3 is CASSSGASFSEQYF. For the CDR3, the DNA is TGTGCCAGCAGTTCCGGGGCCTCCTTTTCCGAGCAGTACTTC. V gene TRBV28 combines with J gene TRBJ2-7, with D possibly being TRBD1 or TRBD2 (5 bases each). CDR1 and CDR2 from the germline V gene are MDHEN and SYDVKM. The V end lost 4 bases, the J end lost 6 bases, and 16 bases lay between the germline ends. The length of the CDR3 is 14 residues.

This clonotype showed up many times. The DNA of the CDR3 is TGCAGTGCTAGCGGGCAGATGAACACTGAAGCTTTCTTT. Its protein product is CSASGQMNTEAFF. The V and J genes are TRBV20-1 and TRBJ1-1; D unclear. The CDR3 consists of 13 residues. V shed 3 bases and J shed 0 bases, with 8 bases lying between them. CDR1 is DFQATT, CDR2 SNEGSKA, per germline (reference sequence).

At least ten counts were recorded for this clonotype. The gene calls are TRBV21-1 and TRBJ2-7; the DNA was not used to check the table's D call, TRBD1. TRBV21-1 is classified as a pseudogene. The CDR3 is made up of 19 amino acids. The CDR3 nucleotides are TGTGCCAGCAGAAAACAGACTTCGCAGGGGGCTTGGAGCTCCTACGAGCAGTACTTC. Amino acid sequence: CASRKQTSQGAWSSYEQYF.

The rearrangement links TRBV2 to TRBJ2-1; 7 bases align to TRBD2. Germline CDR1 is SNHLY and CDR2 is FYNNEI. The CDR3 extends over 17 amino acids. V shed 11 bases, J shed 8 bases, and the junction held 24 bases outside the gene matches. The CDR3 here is CAFSLGLLGREMDEQFF. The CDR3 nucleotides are TGTGCCTTCAGTTTAGGTCTCCTGGGGAGGGAGATGGATGAGCAGTTCTTC.

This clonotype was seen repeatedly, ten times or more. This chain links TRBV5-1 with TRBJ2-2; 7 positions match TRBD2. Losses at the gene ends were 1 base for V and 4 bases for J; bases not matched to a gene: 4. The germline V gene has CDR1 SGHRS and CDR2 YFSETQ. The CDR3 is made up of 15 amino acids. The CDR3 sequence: CASSLPSGSTGELFF. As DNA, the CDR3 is TGCGCCAGCAGCTTGCCTAGCGGAAGCACCGGGGAGCTGTTTTTT.

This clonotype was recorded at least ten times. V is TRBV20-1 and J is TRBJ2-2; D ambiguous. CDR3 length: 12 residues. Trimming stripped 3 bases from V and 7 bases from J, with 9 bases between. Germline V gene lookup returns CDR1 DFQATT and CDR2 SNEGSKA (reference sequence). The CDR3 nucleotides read TGCAGTGCTAGTCAGGTCGGCGGGGAGCTGTTTTTT. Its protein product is CSASQVGGELFF.

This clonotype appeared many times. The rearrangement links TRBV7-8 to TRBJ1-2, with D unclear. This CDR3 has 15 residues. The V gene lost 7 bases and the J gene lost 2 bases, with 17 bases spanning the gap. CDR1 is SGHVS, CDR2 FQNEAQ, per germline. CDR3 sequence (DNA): TGTGCCAGCACGGACCGTTGGGAGTTGAACTATGGCTACACCTTC. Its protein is CASTDRWELNYGYTF. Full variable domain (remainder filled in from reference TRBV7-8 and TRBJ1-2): GAGVSQSPRYKVAKRGQDVALRCDPISGHVSLFWYQQALGQGPEFLTYFQNEAQLDKSGLPSDRFFAERPEGSVSTLKIQRTQQEDSAVYLCASTDRWELNYGYTFGSGTRLTVV.

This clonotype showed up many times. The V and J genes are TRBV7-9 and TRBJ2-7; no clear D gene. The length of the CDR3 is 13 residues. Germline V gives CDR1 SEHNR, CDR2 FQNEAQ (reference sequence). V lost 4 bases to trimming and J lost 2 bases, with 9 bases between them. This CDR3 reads CASSSDVTYEQYF. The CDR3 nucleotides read TGTGCCAGCAGCTCGGACGTTACCTACGAGCAGTACTTC.